This TCR beta chain was identified in a study of T-cell memory formation after mild COVID-19. Study in general: Each donor largely had its own TCR clusters.

TCRalpha and TCRbeta libraries used 5'RACE with constant-segment primers and UMIs. TCRdb re-analysed the 5' RACE reads in MiXCR, keeping a single row per CDR3 protein. The sample yields approximately 65,000 distinct CDR3 sequences, about a tenth seen once. Study observations and caveats: Several responding clones turned up in pre-infection memory, indicating that cross-reactive memory may have taken part. For contracting clones, CD4+ ones sat mainly in CM and EM, CD8+ in EMRA.

This clonotype was observed a few times. Its specificity is unknown. This TCR was sampled from a man younger than 35 who had mild COVID-19 (a few samples of this study predate the infection). Cell type and time point are not known. Sample: PBMCs or a T cell subset sorted from them (not recorded which).

The CDR3: CASSRVGLLEQFF. In nucleotides, the CDR3 is TGTGCCAGCAGCAGAGTCGGGCTTCTTGAGCAGTTCTTC. The J gene is TRBJ2-1, the V gene TRBV6-5, with D hard to call. V was trimmed by 6 bases and J by 9 bases, leaving 15 bases between them. The CDR3 spans 13 residues. CDR1 and CDR2 from the germline V gene are MNHEY and SVGAGI.